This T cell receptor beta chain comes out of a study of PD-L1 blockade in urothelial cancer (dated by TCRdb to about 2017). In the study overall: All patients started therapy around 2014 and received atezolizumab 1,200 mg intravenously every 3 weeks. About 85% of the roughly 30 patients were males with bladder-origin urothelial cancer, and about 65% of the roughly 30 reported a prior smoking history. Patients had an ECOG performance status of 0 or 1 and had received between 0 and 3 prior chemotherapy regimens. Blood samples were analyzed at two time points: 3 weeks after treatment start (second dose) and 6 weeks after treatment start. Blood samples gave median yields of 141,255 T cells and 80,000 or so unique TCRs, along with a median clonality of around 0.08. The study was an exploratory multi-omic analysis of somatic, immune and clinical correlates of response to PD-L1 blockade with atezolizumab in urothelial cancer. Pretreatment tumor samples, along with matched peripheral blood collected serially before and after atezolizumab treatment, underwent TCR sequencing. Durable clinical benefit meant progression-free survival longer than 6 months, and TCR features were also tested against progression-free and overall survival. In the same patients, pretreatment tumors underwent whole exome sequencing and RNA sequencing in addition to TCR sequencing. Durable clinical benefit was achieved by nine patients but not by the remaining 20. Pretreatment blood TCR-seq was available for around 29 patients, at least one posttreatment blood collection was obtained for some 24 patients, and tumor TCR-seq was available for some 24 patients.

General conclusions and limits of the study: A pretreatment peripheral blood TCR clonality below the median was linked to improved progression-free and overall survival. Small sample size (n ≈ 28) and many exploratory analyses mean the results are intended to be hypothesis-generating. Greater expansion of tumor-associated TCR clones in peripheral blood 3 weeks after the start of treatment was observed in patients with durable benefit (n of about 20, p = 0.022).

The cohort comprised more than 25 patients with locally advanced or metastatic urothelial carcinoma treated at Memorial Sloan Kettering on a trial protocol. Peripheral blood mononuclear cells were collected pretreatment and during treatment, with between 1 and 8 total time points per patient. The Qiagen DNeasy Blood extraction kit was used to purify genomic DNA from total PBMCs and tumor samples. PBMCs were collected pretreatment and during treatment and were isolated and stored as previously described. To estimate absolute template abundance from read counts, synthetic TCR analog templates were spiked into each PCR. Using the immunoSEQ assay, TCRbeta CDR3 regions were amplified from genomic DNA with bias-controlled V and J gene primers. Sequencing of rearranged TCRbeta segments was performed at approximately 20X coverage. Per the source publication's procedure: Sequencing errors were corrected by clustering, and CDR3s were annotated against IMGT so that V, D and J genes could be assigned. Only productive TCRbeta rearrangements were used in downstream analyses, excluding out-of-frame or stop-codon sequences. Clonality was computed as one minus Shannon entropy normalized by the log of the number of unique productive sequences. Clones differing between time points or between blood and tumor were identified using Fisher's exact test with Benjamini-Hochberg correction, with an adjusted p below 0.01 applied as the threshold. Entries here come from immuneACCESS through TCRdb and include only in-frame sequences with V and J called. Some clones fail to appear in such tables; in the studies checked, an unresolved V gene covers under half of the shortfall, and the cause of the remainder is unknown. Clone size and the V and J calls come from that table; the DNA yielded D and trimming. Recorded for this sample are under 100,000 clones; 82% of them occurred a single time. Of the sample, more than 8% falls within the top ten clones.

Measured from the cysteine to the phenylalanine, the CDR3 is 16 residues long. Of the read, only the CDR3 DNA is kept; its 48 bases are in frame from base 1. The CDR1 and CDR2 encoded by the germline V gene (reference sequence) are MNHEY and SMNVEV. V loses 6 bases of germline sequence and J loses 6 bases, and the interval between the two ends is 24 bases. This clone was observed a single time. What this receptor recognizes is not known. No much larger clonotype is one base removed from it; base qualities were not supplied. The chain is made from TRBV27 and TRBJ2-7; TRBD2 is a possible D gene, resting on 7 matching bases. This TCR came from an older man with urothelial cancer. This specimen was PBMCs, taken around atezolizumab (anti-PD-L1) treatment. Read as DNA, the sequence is TGTGCCAGCAGAGTTTGGGGGGGCTTACAGATTGGCGAGCAGTACTTC. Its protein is CASRVWGGLQIGEQYF.